Detailed here is one T cell receptor (beta chain). These data belong to a study of blood T cell repertoires in COVID-19. The CDR3 consists of 15 residues. Germline V gene data show CDR1 as LNHDA and CDR2 as SQIVND (reference sequence). The V end was cut by 0 bases, the J end by 5 bases, with 13 bases between. Sequencing used immunoSEQ multiplex PCR; TCRdb keeps in-frame clones, though not all of them. The table has some 19,000 clones, 85% to 90% seen once. This chain connects TRBV19 to TRBJ1-1, with D tentatively TRBD1 (5 bases). The clonotype comes from a man aged 55 to 70 with active COVID-19. Sample: peripheral blood. CDR3 DNA: TGTGCCAGTAGTATAGACCCCGGGGGGGGAACTGAAGCTTTCTTT. Its translation: CASSIDPGGGTEAFF. The variable domain in full, completed from reference TRBV19 and TRBJ1-1, reads DGGITQSPKYLFRKEGQNVTLSCEQNLNHDAMYWYRQDPGQGLRLIYYSQIVNDFQKGDIAEGYSVSREKKESFPLTVTSAQKNPTAFYLCASSIDPGGGTEAFFGQGTRLTVV.